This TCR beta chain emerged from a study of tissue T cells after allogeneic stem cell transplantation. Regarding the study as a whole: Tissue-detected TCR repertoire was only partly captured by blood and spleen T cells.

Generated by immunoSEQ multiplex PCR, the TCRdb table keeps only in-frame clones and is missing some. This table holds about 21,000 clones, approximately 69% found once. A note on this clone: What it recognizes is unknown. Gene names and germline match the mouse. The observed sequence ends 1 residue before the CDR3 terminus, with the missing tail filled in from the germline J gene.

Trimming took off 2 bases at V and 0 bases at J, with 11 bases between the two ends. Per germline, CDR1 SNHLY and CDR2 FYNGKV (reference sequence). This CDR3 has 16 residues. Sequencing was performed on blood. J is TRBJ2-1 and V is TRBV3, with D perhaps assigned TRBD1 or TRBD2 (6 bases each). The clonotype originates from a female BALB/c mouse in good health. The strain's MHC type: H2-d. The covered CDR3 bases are TGTGCCAGCAGCTTATTGGGGGCTTATAACTATGCTGAGCAGTTC. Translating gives CASSLLGAYNYAEQF. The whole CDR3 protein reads CASSLLGAYNYAEQFF.